Below are 32 T cell receptor beta chains sequenced from a single sample in a study of OX40 agonist ivuxolimab in advanced cancers. Sequenced by immunoSEQ multiplex PCR; TCRdb stores in-frame clones only, minus some. The sample holds about 58,000 clones, over 80% seen once. Material: CD4+ or CD8+ T cells sorted from blood, obtained in a trial of the OX40 agonist ivuxolimab. Receptors originate from an adult with an advanced solid tumor such as melanoma, head and neck, liver or kidney cancer.

The chain uses TRBV7-2 and TRBJ1-6; no clear D gene. The germline CDR1 and CDR2 sequences are SGHTA and FQGNSA. This CDR3 has 14 amino acids. The germline V and J ends were trimmed by 5 bases and 7 bases, with 12 bases remaining between them. This CDR3 is CASSKPRSNSPLHF. The DNA for the CDR3 is TGTGCCAGCAGCAAACCTCGGTCGAATTCACCCCTCCACTTT.

The V gene is TRBV6-1, the J gene TRBJ1-5, with D tentatively TRBD1 (5 bases). The CDR3 loop spans 14 amino acids. V was pared by 8 bases and J by 0 bases, with 11 bases between. From germline, CDR1 is MNHNS and CDR2 SASEGT. CDR3 region: CASGTGYSNQPQHF. For the CDR3, the DNA is TGTGCCAGCGGAACAGGCTATAGCAATCAGCCCCAGCATTTT.

This chain links TRBV7-2 with TRBJ1-2; a weak D match, TRBD1 (5 bases). Trimming cost V 2 bases and J 8 bases, with 15 bases left between them. CDR3 length: 14 amino acids. The germline V gene encodes CDR1 SGHTA and CDR2 FQGNSA. The CDR3 reads CASSLPSQAGGYTF. In nucleotides, the CDR3 is TGTGCCAGCAGCTTACCCTCACAGGCAGGAGGCTACACCTTC.

J is TRBJ1-2 and V is TRBV6-1; D perhaps matches TRBD1 (5 bases). The CDR3 is 17 amino acids. Trimming removed 0 bases at V and 5 bases at J, with 19 bases between. Germline assignment: CDR1 MNHNS and CDR2 SASEGT. The CDR3 DNA follows: TGTGCCAGCAGTGAAGCGCTTCGGGTAGGGGAGATATATGGCTACACCTTC. This codes for CASSEALRVGEIYGYTF.

The gene calls are TRBV2 and TRBJ2-3, with D possibly matching TRBD2 (6 bases). Per the germline V gene, CDR1 is SNHLY and CDR2 is FYNNEI. The CDR3 spans 15 residues. The V end was cut by 7 bases, the J end by 4 bases, with 18 bases between. CDR3 bases: TGTGCCAGCAAGGGTGCGGGCGGGGACCCAGATACGCAGTATTTT. This gives the protein CASKGAGGDPDTQYF.

The J gene is TRBJ2-6, the V gene TRBV11-2, with TRBD2 matching 10 bases. V was clipped by 5 bases and J by 3 bases; unmatched bases: 7. The CDR3 runs 17 residues. Germline V gene lookup returns CDR1 SGHAT and CDR2 FQNNGV. In nucleotides, the CDR3 is TGTGCCAGCAGCCACCAGCGGGGGGGGAATGGGGCCAACGTCCTGACTTTC. Translating gives CASSHQRGGNGANVLTF.

The chain recombines TRBV7-2 with TRBJ2-7; 8 bases map to TRBD1. The CDR3 spans 14 residues. V lost 4 bases and J lost 7; bases outside the gene matches: 9. Germline CDR1 and CDR2: SGHTA and FQGNSA. The CDR3 DNA reads TGTGCCAGCAGCTACGGACAGGGCCCCCCGGAGCAGTACTTC. This codes for CASSYGQGPPEQYF.

The rearrangement joins TRBV11-3 to TRBJ2-1; tentatively, D is TRBD1 (5 bases). Per germline, CDR1 SGHNT and CDR2 YENEEA. V was clipped by 5 bases and J by 5 bases, with 13 bases between them. The CDR3 contains 14 residues. The CDR3 region is CASSTQGSDNEQFF. CDR3 coding DNA: TGTGCCAGCAGCACCCAGGGAAGCGACAATGAGCAGTTCTTC. The variable domain in full, completed from reference TRBV11-3 and TRBJ2-1, reads EAGVVQSPRYKIIEKKQPVAFWCNPISGHNTLYWYLQNLGQGPELLIRYENEEAVDDSQLPKDRFSAERLKGVDSTLKIQPAELGDSAVYLCASSTQGSDNEQFFGPGTRLTVL.

The chain uses TRBV7-2 and TRBJ2-1; D is possibly TRBD1 (7 bases). This CDR3 has 15 amino acids. The ends were cut back, 1 base at V and 10 bases at J, with 17 bases in the middle. CDR1 and CDR2 (germline): SGHTA, FQGNSA. The CDR3 coding sequence is TGTGCCAGCAGCTTAGTTACAGGGGAGGTAGTCGAGCAGTTCTTC. This encodes CASSLVTGEVVEQFF.

This clone has a single count. V usage is TRBV28 and J usage is TRBJ1-1; D gene uncertain. Between the trimmed V and J ends, which lost 10 bases and 7 bases, there was a span of 16 bases. Germline CDR1 MDHEN, CDR2 SYDVKM. The CDR3 length is 12 residues. This CDR3 reads CATHSSGFEAFF. CDR3 in DNA: TGTGCCACGCACTCCTCCGGGTTTGAAGCTTTCTTT.

DNA for the CDR3: TGCGCCAGCAGCCAAGTAAGGGCAGGGACCGGGGAGCTGTTTTTT. Protein sequence: CASSQVRAGTGELFF. The chain has TRBV4-1 and TRBJ2-2; possibly TRBD1 for D (5 bases). The V gene lost 1 base and the J gene lost 5 bases, with 11 bases spanning the gap. The length of the CDR3 is 15 residues. From germline, CDR1 is MGHRA and CDR2 YSYEKL.

V is TRBV7-2 and J is TRBJ1-2; 8 bases line up with TRBD1. CDR1 is SGHTA and CDR2 is FQGNSA in the germline V gene. The CDR3 consists of 17 residues. V was pared by 4 bases and J by 4 bases, with 14 bases of the junction left unmatched. The CDR3 loop reads CASSSFSSDRGRYGYTF. In DNA form, the CDR3 reads TGTGCCAGCAGCTCTTTCTCCTCTGACAGGGGCCGCTATGGCTACACCTTC.

The V and J genes are TRBV30 and TRBJ1-1, with D maybe TRBD1 (6 bases). The CDR3 has 14 amino acids. Germline lookup yields CDR1 GTSNPN and CDR2 SVGIG (reference sequence). Trimming removed 2 bases from V and 11 bases from J, with 21 bases in between. The CDR3 protein is CAWSTAGGGGWAFF. DNA for the CDR3: TGTGCCTGGAGTACCGCCGGAGGAGGGGGTTGGGCTTTCTTT.

This chain links TRBV7-9 with TRBJ1-2, with a tentative D call TRBD1 (5 bases). CDR1 is SEHNR, CDR2 FQNEAQ, per germline (reference sequence). V dropped 3 bases and J dropped 4 bases, with 15 bases sitting between them. The CDR3 consists of 15 residues. CDR3 in amino acids: CASSLGPLFTYGYTF. For the CDR3, the DNA is TGTGCCAGCAGCTTGGGACCCCTATTTACCTATGGCTACACCTTC.

Points on this clone: Other DNA sequences in the same sample also yield this CDR3. This rearrangement joins TRBV29-1 to TRBJ1-2; D possibly corresponds to TRBD1 (6 bases). CDR3 length: 12 amino acids. Germline assignment: CDR1 SQVTM and CDR2 ANQGSEA. V was pared by 0 bases and J by 7 bases, with 9 bases between. CDR3 in DNA: TGCAGCGTTGAAGAGGGGGCGGGTGGCTACACCTTC. It codes for CSVEEGAGGYTF.

The chain is built from TRBV11-3 and TRBJ1-6; TRBD1 agrees at 7 bases. CDR1 and CDR2 from the germline V gene are SGHNT and YENEEA. The CDR3 has 14 amino acids. V was clipped by 5 bases and J by 8 bases; unmatched bases: 6. The CDR3 DNA sequence: TGTGCCAGCAGCCCCCGGGACAGTTATTCACCCCTCCACTTT. Amino acids: CASSPRDSYSPLHF.

V gene TRBV5-6 combines with J gene TRBJ1-2; D is unclear. V lost 4 bases and J 4 bases, leaving 14 bases between the germline ends. The CDR3 totals 14 residues. Per the germline V gene, CDR1 is SGHDT and CDR2 is YYEEEE. DNA of the CDR3: TGTGCCAGCAGCCCGACCCGGACCTCCTATGGCTACACCTTC. It translates to CASSPTRTSYGYTF.

The CDR3 DNA follows: TGTGCCAGCAGCTTGGCGGAATACGAGCAGTACTTC. Translating it yields CASSLAEYEQYF. The chain links TRBV5-6 to TRBJ2-7, with unresolved D. The V gene lost 0 bases and the J gene lost 4 bases, with 5 bases spanning the gap. The germline V gene encodes CDR1 SGHDT and CDR2 YYEEEE. The CDR3 runs to 12 residues.

The chain carries TRBV2 and TRBJ1-5; TRBD1 matches at 8 bases. The ends lost 6 bases at V and 1 base at J; junction bases unmatched: 5. CDR1 SNHLY and CDR2 FYNNEI come from the germline V gene. The CDR3 totals 15 residues. The CDR3 loop reads CASSLGQGSNQPQHF. DNA for the CDR3: TGTGCCAGCAGCCTCGGACAGGGCAGCAATCAGCCCCAGCATTTT.

The V and J genes are TRBV27 and TRBJ1-1; 8 bases are a match to TRBD1. The CDR3 has 14 amino acids. Germline lookup yields CDR1 MNHEY and CDR2 SMNVEV (reference sequence). Germline trimming cut 4 bases from V and 6 bases from J; bases unmatched to any gene: 7. CDR3 sequence (DNA): TGTGCCAGCAGTTCCAGGGGGCTGGGCGCTGAAGCTTTCTTT. Its protein is CASSSRGLGAEAFF.

This chain uses TRBV10-3 with TRBJ1-5; TRBD1 might be the D (5 bases). The germline V gene encodes CDR1 ENHRY and CDR2 SYGVKD. The CDR3 spans 13 residues. The V and J ends lost 8 bases and 3 bases respectively, with 11 bases between them. The CDR3 protein is CAISQGPNQPQHF. The CDR3 DNA reads as TGTGCCATCTCGCAGGGCCCCAATCAGCCCCAGCATTTT.

J is TRBJ1-5 and V is TRBV6-5, with a possible D match to TRBD1 (5 bases). The CDR3 has 13 residues. V was cut by 7 bases and J by 3 bases, with 10 bases left in between. CDR1 MNHEY and CDR2 SVGAGI come from the germline V gene. The CDR3 coding sequence is TGTGCCAGCAAACAGGCGGTCAATCAGCCCCAGCATTTT. This codes for CASKQAVNQPQHF.

The V gene is TRBV28, the J gene TRBJ1-4, with D possibly TRBD1 on 6 matching bases. Germline values: CDR1 MDHEN, CDR2 SYDVKM. CDR3 length equals 15 residues. V lost 4 bases and J lost 7, with 16 bases in between. In DNA, the CDR3 is TGTGCCAGCAGTTCCCCAGGGGCTGGCGGTGAAAAACTGTTTTTT. Amino acid sequence: CASSSPGAGGEKLFF.

V and J are TRBV30 and TRBJ1-5, with D unresolved. The CDR3 is 13 amino acids. Trimming stripped 5 bases from V and 3 bases from J, with 11 bases between. Germline lookup yields CDR1 GTSNPN and CDR2 SVGIG (reference sequence). The DNA of the CDR3 is TGTGCCTGGGGGTTAGGCCACAATCAGCCCCAGCATTTT. Protein product: CAWGLGHNQPQHF.

The chain is built from TRBV5-4 and TRBJ1-6; possible D gene TRBD1, 5 bases. The CDR3 runs to 14 residues. V was shortened by 10 bases and J by 7 bases, with 18 bases between the two germline ends. In germline, CDR1 is SGHNT, CDR2 YYREEE (reference sequence). CDR3 nucleotide sequence: TGTGCCGGGTCCCCGGGACTGTTAAATTCACCCCTCCACTTT. Translation: CAGSPGLLNSPLHF.

The genes are TRBV18 and TRBJ1-5; unclear D gene. The CDR3 sequence is 13 residues long. V was clipped by 4 bases and J by 3 bases, with 7 bases between them. Per the germline V gene, CDR1 is KGHSH and CDR2 is LQKENI. CDR3 loop: CASSLDFNQPQHF. CDR3 nucleotides: TGTGCCAGCTCACTGGACTTCAATCAGCCCCAGCATTTT.

This chain connects TRBV7-9 to TRBJ2-3, with D possibly TRBD2 on 6 matching bases. The CDR3 consists of 15 residues. Looked up from germline, CDR1 is SEHNR and CDR2 is FQNEAQ (reference sequence). V was clipped by 4 bases and J by 0 bases, with 11 bases between them. In DNA, the CDR3 is TGTGCCAGCAGCTCCGGGACTCACAGCACAGATACGCAGTATTTT. It codes for CASSSGTHSTDTQYF.

The chain joins TRBV11-2 to TRBJ2-1, with 8 bases lining up with TRBD1. CDR1 and CDR2 from the germline V gene are SGHAT and FQNNGV. The CDR3 has 16 amino acids. V shed 1 base and J 4 bases; nucleotides not matched to a gene: 6. The CDR3 is CASSLGRRQGYNEQFF. CDR3 sequence (DNA): TGTGCCAGCAGCTTAGGTAGGCGACAGGGGTACAATGAGCAGTTCTTC.

This chain links TRBV6-1 with TRBJ2-7, with D possibly being TRBD2 (7 bases). The CDR3 covers 14 residues. Germline CDR1 reads MNHNS; CDR2 reads SASEGT. Trimming took off 8 bases at V and 4 bases at J, with 18 bases between the two ends. The CDR3 protein is CASWGGGPVYEQYF. CDR3 bases: TGTGCCAGCTGGGGCGGGGGCCCCGTGTACGAGCAGTACTTC.

The chain joins TRBV19 to TRBJ2-5, with 7 bases fitting TRBD1. This CDR3 is 14 amino acids long. Germline V gene sequence: CDR1 LNHDA, CDR2 SQIVND (reference sequence). The J segment lost 4 bases and the V segment lost 4 bases, leaving 6 bases of the junction unmatched. The CDR3 nucleotides are TGTGCCAGTAGTACACAGGGGTGGAGAGAGACCCAGTACTTC. Translation: CASSTQGWRETQYF.

The table lists this clone with a few counts. The J gene is TRBJ2-1, the V gene TRBV6-5, with 13 bases aligning to TRBD2. J lost 12 bases, V lost 6 bases, and 11 bases had no gene match. Per the germline V gene, CDR1 is MNHEY and CDR2 is SVGAGI. This CDR3 region has 15 residues. The CDR3 is CASRPTGLAGRGQFF. The CDR3 region has the DNA TGTGCCAGCAGACCCACGGGACTAGCGGGGCGGGGGCAGTTCTTC.

The J gene is TRBJ2-7, the V gene TRBV6-5; a weak D match, TRBD1 (5 bases). Germline CDR1 is MNHEY and CDR2 is SVGAGI. This CDR3 contains 14 residues. V lost 7 bases and J lost 2, with 15 bases in between. CDR3 bases: TGTGCCAGCAACCCCCAGGGTGCAGCCTACGAGCAGTACTTC. The encoded protein is CASNPQGAAYEQYF.